This entry describes one T cell receptor beta chain. From germline, CDR1 is SEHNR and CDR2 FQNEAQ (reference sequence). The CDR3 spans 14 residues. V was cut by 4 bases and J by 6 bases, with 13 bases left in between. This specimen comes from a study of blood T cell repertoires in COVID-19. The assay was immunoSEQ multiplex PCR, and TCRdb's table has in-frame clones only and misses some. The sample lists around 190,000 clones; around 84% were seen once. This receptor was taken from a woman aged 25 to 39 who had been exposed to COVID-19. Input material: PBMCs or T cells enriched from blood (not recorded which). The chain is built from TRBV7-9 and TRBJ1-5; D ambiguous. The DNA for the CDR3 is TGTGCCAGCAGCTCGGACCTGAGGGCTCAGCCCCAGCATTTT. This translates into CASSSDLRAQPQHF.